This T cell receptor beta chain was profiled in a study of tumor-infiltrating lymphocytes in primary liver carcinoma. Study-level results: Tumor region pairs shared more overlap than did tumor-adjacent and tumor-blood pairs. Against blood, tumors held a significantly higher top-250-clone fraction (p = 0.039).

From roughly 500 ng total RNA, TCR beta cDNA was generated with a primer in the constant region. Investigators got TCR beta libraries out of three nested multiplex PCR rounds, done with slightly modified ARM-PCR. For approximately 10 cycles apiece, the opening two PCR rounds ran with TRBV1-TRBV30 forward primers and a C-beta reverse primer. TCRdb redid the calling of the multiplex PCR reads with MiXCR, one entry per CDR3 protein. The sample gives about 75,000 distinct CDR3 sequences, about three quarters of which show up once; about 26% is in the top ten. This CDR3 comprises 13 residues. Germline assignment: CDR1 SQVTM and CDR2 ANQGSEA. Scientists recovered RNA and DNA together from roughly 20-30 mg of unsorted bulk tissue. A word on this clonotype: Its antigen is unknown. At one end the junction does not follow the germline gene, possibly because of a read error.

This rearrangement joins TRBV29-1 to TRBJ2-5; weak D call: TRBD1 (5 bases). Sequencing was done on a sample of tumor-adjacent normal liver tissue. The TCR sequence derives from a man aged 40-55 years with primary liver carcinoma and hepatitis B virus infection. The CDR3 sequence is CSVGRGQQETQYF. The CDR3 DNA reads TGCAGTGTTGGGCGTGGACAACAAGAGACCCAGTACTTC.